This T cell receptor beta chain was recovered during a study of shared T cell receptors in the human thymus. The germline V gene has CDR1 LGHNA and CDR2 YNFKEQ. With 0 bases clipped from V and 7 bases from J, the junction kept 6 bases outside the gene matches. The CDR3 is 15 amino acids. This table comes from immunoSEQ multiplex PCR, and its TCRdb copy is limited to in-frame clones, with some not included. The sample lists over 650,000 clones, 80% to 90% seen once, with more than 0.009% in the top ten. This sample also appeared in a second study, on human thymus T cells. From that second work: During corrective heart surgery, resections were taken, and the thymus tissue came from them. Related research found strongly overlapping thymic repertoires in unrelated individuals.

The TCR sequence derives from a boy in the first two years of life with a congenital heart defect. The chain employs TRBV4-2 and TRBJ1-2; 9 bases line up with TRBD1. The specimen sequenced was thymocytes. In DNA, the CDR3 is TGTGCCAGCAGCCAAGATCGCGACAGGGGGGGTGGCTACACCTTC. Protein: CASSQDRDRGGGYTF.